The T cell receptor (beta chain) described here comes from a study of shared clonotypes between healthy human individuals. At the level of the study: Donor ages ranged 18 to 49 years: a couple of women, a few men. Study-wide findings and caveats: Compared with clonotypes that all four donors shared, non-shared clonotypes had lower generation probabilities.

The authors distributed each subset's genomic DNA evenly over several immunoSEQ plates. Each replicate PCR on the sorted subsets used approximately 200 ng DNA (around 30,000 T cell genomes). Repertoires were generated with immunoSEQ multiplex PCR, while TCRdb's copy carries only in-frame clones and drops some. Counted here are a few million clones, approximately 95% occurring once; the ten biggest clones make up under 0.45%. On this clone itself: Its specificity is not known.

Material for sequencing was naive CD4+ T cells from PBMCs. Sample subset: CD45RA+ positively selected. The receptor was isolated from a man younger than 30 in good health. Some clones in this sample may be carry-over from other donors' samples.

CDR3 coding DNA: TGTGCCAGCACCGGGGGACCTTTCGGCAGGGTGAACACTGAAGCTTTCTTT. Protein product: CASTGGPFGRVNTEAFF. V usage is TRBV21-1 and J usage is TRBJ1-1. TRBV21-1 is deemed a pseudogene. The CDR3 covers 17 residues.